Below, 21 T cell receptor beta chains from the same sample are listed, as sequenced in a study of blood T cell repertoires in COVID-19 (dated by TCRdb to the early 2020s). Library preparation was by the immunoSEQ multiplex PCR assay. What TCRdb holds here is the immuneACCESS table cut down to in-frame rearrangements. Part of the clones is not present; checked against another copy, under half of the missing clones reflect an unresolved V gene, and the others are unexplained. Within this sample are roughly 230,000 clones, with about 91% of them counted one time only. The ten biggest clones cover approximately 4.6% of the sample. The material sequenced was peripheral blood. Receptors originate from a woman aged 40-49 years who had recovered from COVID-19.

This chain uses TRBV6-6 with TRBJ1-1; maybe TRBD1 (6 bases). Trimming removed 4 bases from V and 1 base from J, with 16 bases in between. Per the germline V gene, CDR1 is MNHNY and CDR2 is SVGAGI (reference sequence). This CDR3 has 16 amino acids. DNA of the CDR3: TGTGCCAGCAGTTCCCCCGGGGGGGCACGGAACACTGAAGCTTTCTTT. It encodes CASSSPGGARNTEAFF.

The V call is TRBV3-1 (or the pseudogene TRBV3-2), the J call TRBJ1-6; D not resolved. The CDR3 totals 13 residues. Trimming left V 1 base short and J 10 bases short, with 8 bases between. Germline CDR1 is LGHDT and CDR2 is YNNKEL (reference sequence). Written as DNA, the CDR3 is TGTGCCAGCAGCCAAGGCGAAAAATCACCCCTCCACTTT. Its translation is CASSQGEKSPLHF.

J is TRBJ2-5 and V is TRBV7-9, with 7 bases fitting TRBD1. Germline V gene lookup returns CDR1 SEHNR and CDR2 FQNEAQ (reference sequence). V gave up 0 bases and J gave up 5 bases; unmatched junction bases: 0. CDR3 size: 13 residues. The CDR3 region is CASSLARGETQYF. The CDR3 region has the DNA TGTGCCAGCAGCTTAGCCAGGGGGGAGACCCAGTACTTC. Full variable domain (missing parts from reference TRBV7-9 and TRBJ2-5): DTGVSQNPRHKITKRGQNVTFRCDPISEHNRLYWYRQTLGQGPEFLTYFQNEAQLEKSRLLSDRFSAERPKGSFSTLEIQRTEQGDSAMYLCASSLARGETQYFGPGTRLLVL.

V gene TRBV7-9 combines with J gene TRBJ2-7, with TRBD2 matching 7 bases. The CDR3 contains 12 residues. The junction had 1 base not matched to a gene; V was cut back by 1 base and J by 7 bases. Germline V lookup: CDR1 SEHNR, CDR2 FQNEAQ (reference sequence). The CDR3 region has the DNA TGTGCCAGCAGCTTAGGCGGGAGTGAGCAGTACGTC. It is translated as CASSLGGSEQYV.

The V gene is TRBV6-5, the J gene TRBJ2-2, with a possible D match to TRBD2 (6 bases). The V gene lost 2 bases and the J gene lost 5 bases, with 12 bases spanning the gap. The CDR3 is made up of 15 amino acids. Germline assignment: CDR1 MNHEY and CDR2 SVGAGI. CDR3: CASSYAPGATGELFF. The CDR3 DNA sequence: TGTGCCAGCAGTTACGCCCCGGGAGCGACCGGGGAGCTGTTTTTT.

The V and J genes are TRBV4-3 and TRBJ2-3; 11 bases match TRBD2. CDR3 size: 19 residues. Germline V gene lookup returns CDR1 LGHNA and CDR2 YSLEER. J was trimmed by 5 bases and V by 0 bases; bases with no gene match: 13. The CDR3 reads CASSQDGGSGRAGGDTQYF. CDR3 coding DNA: TGCGCCAGCAGCCAAGACGGCGGTAGCGGGAGGGCCGGGGGAGATACGCAGTATTTT.

The J gene is TRBJ2-7, the V gene TRBV7-9; TRBD1 is a possible D gene (6 bases). V was pared by 4 bases and J by 7 bases, with 20 bases between. This CDR3 spans 15 amino acids. Per the germline V gene, CDR1 is SEHNR and CDR2 is FQNEAQ (reference sequence). CDR3 sequence reads: CASSSDDRHLREQYF. The CDR3 DNA reads as TGTGCCAGCAGCTCGGACGACAGGCACTTGAGGGAGCAGTACTTC.

The CDR3 coding sequence is TGTGCCATCAGTGAAGGCAGGGGGCAGACTGAAGCTTTCTTT. This codes for CAISEGRGQTEAFF. This rearrangement joins TRBV10-3 to TRBJ1-1; 8 bases fit TRBD1. Trimming cost V 3 bases and J 5 bases; bases outside gene matches: 5. Germline CDR1 reads ENHRY; CDR2 reads SYGVKD. There are 14 residues in the CDR3.

This chain joins TRBV11-2 and TRBJ2-2, with D possibly being TRBD1 (6 bases). Germline values: CDR1 SGHAT, CDR2 FQNNGV. The CDR3 extends over 14 amino acids. The germline V and J ends were trimmed by 4 bases and 1 base, with 7 bases remaining between them. CDR3 sequence (DNA): TGTGCCAGCAGCTCACAGGGGAACACCGGGGAGCTGTTTTTT. It is translated as CASSSQGNTGELFF. The full variable domain, with the rest looked up from reference TRBV11-2 and TRBJ2-2, is EAGVAQSPRYKIIEKRQSVAFWCNPISGHATLYWYQQILGQGPKLLIQFQNNGVVDDSQLPKDRFSAERLKGVDSTLKIQPAKLEDSAVYLCASSSQGNTGELFFGEGSRLTVL.

V is TRBV2 and J is TRBJ2-5; no definite D call. The germline gives CDR1 SNHLY, CDR2 FYNNEI. Trimming removed 4 bases from V and 7 bases from J, with 10 bases in between. The CDR3 has 12 residues. CDR3 nucleotides: TGTGCCAGCAGTGCCCAACTCGGGACCCAGTACTTC. It specifies CASSAQLGTQYF.

This chain connects TRBV7-7 to TRBJ1-4; 7 positions agree with TRBD1. The CDR3 totals 19 residues. Germline loops: CDR1 SSHAT, CDR2 FNYEAQ (reference sequence). Losses at the gene ends were 1 base for V and 1 base for J; bases not matched to a gene: 12. The CDR3 DNA sequence: TGTGCCAGCAGCTTAGAAACACAGGGGTTGAGTGAAACTAATGAAAAACTGTTTTTT. It specifies CASSLETQGLSETNEKLFF.

The V gene is TRBV2, the J gene TRBJ2-2, with D tentatively TRBD2 (6 bases). The ends were cut back, 6 bases at V and 3 bases at J, with 14 bases in the middle. The CDR3 sequence is 15 residues long. CDR1 and CDR2 from the germline V gene are SNHLY and FYNNEI. As DNA, the CDR3 is TGTGCCAGCAGCTTCCGGGACTCTTACACCGGGGAGCTGTTTTTT. This encodes CASSFRDSYTGELFF.

This rearrangement joins TRBV11-2 to TRBJ2-1; D is unresolved. Germline lookup yields CDR1 SGHAT and CDR2 FQNNGV. CDR3 length: 13 residues. Trimming shortened V by 2 bases and J by 6 bases, and 8 bases separated the two germline ends. The CDR3 nucleotides are TGTGCCAGCAGCTTATACGGTTCCAATGAGCAGTTCTTC. This sequence encodes CASSLYGSNEQFF. The entire variable domain, with the rest obtained from reference TRBV11-2 and TRBJ2-1, is as follows: EAGVAQSPRYKIIEKRQSVAFWCNPISGHATLYWYQQILGQGPKLLIQFQNNGVVDDSQLPKDRFSAERLKGVDSTLKIQPAKLEDSAVYLCASSLYGSNEQFFGPGTRLTVL.

This chain links TRBV4-3 with TRBJ1-4, with TRBD1 matching over 8 bases. The CDR3 totals 16 residues. The germline V gene has CDR1 LGHNA and CDR2 YSLEER. The J segment lost 8 bases and the V segment lost 0 bases, leaving 8 bases of the junction unmatched. CDR3: CASSQDLAGGDEKLFF. The CDR3 DNA is TGCGCCAGCAGCCAAGATTTGGCAGGGGGCGACGAAAAACTGTTTTTT.

The rearrangement links TRBV5-6 to TRBJ2-2; D gene ambiguous. CDR3 length: 15 amino acids. Germline CDR1 and CDR2: SGHDT and YYEEEE. The V gene lost 4 bases and the J gene lost 4 bases, with 14 bases spanning the gap. CDR3 sequence reads: CASSPLGLGTGELFF. For the CDR3, the DNA is TGTGCCAGCAGCCCCCTTGGGCTTGGCACCGGGGAGCTGTTTTTT.

The rearrangement joins TRBV7-8 to TRBJ2-7, with 11 positions matching TRBD2. This CDR3 spans 16 amino acids. Per germline, CDR1 SGHVS and CDR2 FQNEAQ. The V and J ends lost 5 bases and 2 bases, in that order; junction bases with no gene match: 8. This chain's CDR3 is CASSKGTSGNAYEQYV. The CDR3 coding sequence is TGTGCCAGCAGCAAAGGGACTAGCGGTAACGCCTACGAGCAGTACGTC.

The gene calls are TRBV7-2 and TRBJ2-7; no clear D gene. Germline V gives CDR1 SGHTA, CDR2 FQGNSA. The CDR3 totals 12 residues. V was shortened by 5 bases and J by 4 bases, with 9 bases between the two germline ends. CDR3: CASSPSSYEQYF. The CDR3, as DNA: TGTGCCAGCAGCCCTAGTTCGTACGAGCAGTACTTC.

The chain combines TRBV19 with TRBJ1-2, with D possibly being TRBD1 (5 bases). The V end lost 5 bases, the J end lost 6 bases, and 10 bases lay between the germline ends. The germline CDR1 and CDR2 sequences are LNHDA and SQIVND (reference sequence). This CDR3 is built from 12 residues. CDR3 sequence: CASSGRGDGYTF. CDR3 coding DNA: TGTGCCAGTAGTGGGAGGGGAGATGGCTACACCTTC.

V is TRBV5-4 and J is TRBJ2-3, with D unresolved. Germline CDR1 and CDR2: SGHNT and YYREEE (reference sequence). The CDR3 has 14 amino acids. Deletions cut 1 base from V and 1 base from J, with 7 bases between. CDR3 nucleotide sequence: TGTGCCAGCAGCTTGAGGAGCGGCACAGATACGCAGTATTTT. Amino acids: CASSLRSGTDTQYF.

This chain joins TRBV3-1 (or the pseudogene TRBV3-2) and TRBJ2-7; possibly TRBD2 for D (6 bases). Trimming pared 4 bases from V and 7 bases from J, leaving 17 bases between. Per germline, CDR1 LGHDT and CDR2 YNNKEL (reference sequence). CDR3 length: 14 amino acids. This CDR3 is CASSPMRAGREQYV. The CDR3 coding sequence is TGTGCCAGCAGCCCAATGCGGGCGGGGAGGGAGCAGTACGTC.

This clone was observed a handful of times. V usage is TRBV5-1 and J usage is TRBJ1-3, with 9 bases aligning to TRBD1. CDR3 size: 14 residues. Germline trimming cut 5 bases from V and 2 bases from J; bases unmatched to any gene: 2. Germline CDR1 reads SGHRS; CDR2 reads YFSETQ. The DNA of the CDR3 is TGCGCCAGCAGACAGGGGGCGCCTGGAAACACCATATATTTT. Amino acids: CASRQGAPGNTIYF.